Each of the 27 T cell receptor beta chains below was sequenced from the same sample in a study of CD8 T cells in ankylosing spondylitis. TCRdb analysed the 5' RACE reads with MiXCR anew, one entry per CDR3 protein. The sample shows roughly 230,000 distinct CDR3 sequences, 15% to 20% of them seen only once. The sample taken for sequencing was blood, either unsorted or a sorted T cell fraction (not recorded which). These receptors were obtained from a male donor with ankylosing spondylitis or in good health (not recorded which).

The V and J genes are TRBV28 and TRBJ2-1; 10 nucleotides agree with TRBD1. The trim removed 7 bases at V and 4 bases at J, leaving 16 bases unmatched. Germline CDR1 and CDR2: MDHEN and SYDVKM. CDR3 size: 18 residues. The CDR3 region is CASTHRDRGRQGYNEQFF. As DNA, the CDR3 is TGTGCCAGCACCCACAGGGACAGGGGTCGGCAAGGGTACAATGAGCAGTTCTTC.

This clonotype was seen more than once but under ten times. V gene TRBV5-6 combines with J gene TRBJ2-2; TRBD1 or TRBD2 may be the D gene (5 bases each). Trimming shortened V by 1 base and J by 4 bases, and 8 bases separated the two germline ends. The CDR3 spans 14 residues. Germline CDR1 SGHDT, CDR2 YYEEEE. The CDR3 DNA follows: TGTGCCAGCAGCTTGAATGGGGGCACCGGGGAGCTGTTTTTT. It yields the protein CASSLNGGTGELFF.

The gene calls are TRBV20-1 and TRBJ2-2; 12 positions match TRBD2. The CDR3 is 15 amino acids. The germline V gene has CDR1 DFQATT and CDR2 SNEGSKA (reference sequence). V lost 6 bases and J lost 8; bases outside the gene matches: 10. CDR3 in amino acids: CSASSSGRAVGELFF. In DNA form, the CDR3 reads TGCAGTGCAAGCTCTAGCGGGAGGGCCGTGGGGGAGCTGTTTTTT.

This clonotype was observed a few times. The chain has TRBV4-1 and TRBJ1-2; a weak D match, TRBD1 (5 bases). Germline V gene sequence: CDR1 MGHRA, CDR2 YSYEKL. V was trimmed by 0 bases and J by 6 bases, leaving 26 bases between them. The length of the CDR3 is 19 residues. CDR3 nucleotides: TGCGCCAGCAGCCAAGAATTGGGAATGGTCCGGGACTCGAATCATGGCTACACCTTC. Its translation is CASSQELGMVRDSNHGYTF.

This clonotype was seen at least ten times. This chain uses TRBV29-1 with TRBJ2-1, with 10 bases lining up with TRBD1. The CDR3 has 14 residues. The germline V gene encodes CDR1 SQVTM and CDR2 ANQGSEA. Trimming cost V 6 bases and J 8 bases; bases outside gene matches: 10. In DNA form, the CDR3 reads TGCAGCGTAGAATCCGGGACAGGGGTCGATGAGCAGTTCTTC. Its translation is CSVESGTGVDEQFF.

The chain carries TRBV10-3 and TRBJ1-2; 8 nucleotides match TRBD1. The V gene end was trimmed by 6 bases and the J gene end by 5 bases; junction bases not matched to a gene: 2. This CDR3 has 12 residues. Germline values: CDR1 ENHRY, CDR2 SYGVKD. This CDR3 reads CAISDRGYGYTF. The CDR3 DNA reads as TGTGCCATCAGCGACAGGGGTTATGGCTACACCTTC.

The J gene is TRBJ2-2, the V gene TRBV4-1; TRBD2 agrees at 7 bases. Unmatched junction bases numbered 9, after V lost 5 bases and J lost 3 bases. The CDR3 loop spans 16 amino acids. Germline V lookup: CDR1 MGHRA, CDR2 YSYEKL. DNA for the CDR3: TGCGCCAGCAGCACAACGGGAGGATTGGACACCGGGGAGCTGTTTTTT. Encoded protein: CASSTTGGLDTGELFF.

The J gene is TRBJ1-2, the V gene TRBV12-3 or TRBV12-4; D gene uncertain. This CDR3 has 17 residues. V lost 4 bases to trimming and J lost 2 bases, with 20 bases between them. In DNA, the CDR3 is TGTGCCAGCAGTTCGTCAAGCTACATGTTGCCCAACTATGGCTACACCTTC. Encoded protein: CASSSSSYMLPNYGYTF.

Comments on this clonotype: Germline and junction disagree at one end, which may indicate a read error. The rearrangement links TRBV12-3 or TRBV12-4 to TRBJ2-1, with D unclear. The CDR3 runs to 12 residues. The CDR3 DNA reads TGTGCCGGCAGTCTCTCTGGCAATGAGCAGTTCTTC. It translates to CAGSLSGNEQFF.

Only a few counts were recorded for this clonotype. The chain recombines TRBV4-1 with TRBJ2-7; D perhaps matches TRBD1 (6 bases). CDR1 MGHRA and CDR2 YSYEKL come from the germline V gene. The germline V and J ends were trimmed by 4 bases and 0 bases, with 13 bases remaining between them. The CDR3 runs to 15 residues. CDR3 loop: CASSPAGVSSYEQYF. The CDR3 region has the DNA TGCGCCAGCAGCCCGGCAGGGGTCAGCTCCTACGAGCAGTACTTC.

This clonotype has just one count. At one of its ends the junction is not consistent with the germline gene, which may arise from a read error. V gene TRBV20-1 combines with J gene TRBJ2-1; 8 bases fit TRBD2. From germline, CDR1 is DFQATT and CDR2 SNEGSKA (reference sequence). The CDR3 sequence is 17 residues long. The CDR3 coding sequence is TGCTGTGCTAGAGACCCCGTGTTGAGCGGGGGCTACAATGAGCAGTTCTTC. Its protein is CCARDPVLSGGYNEQFF.

In DNA, the CDR3 is TGTGCCAGCAGCTCCTCTAGCGAGATATCCTACGAGCAGTACTTC. Protein product: CASSSSSEISYEQYF. The genes are TRBV7-2 and TRBJ2-7; tentative D call: TRBD2 (6 bases). Germline CDR1 is SGHTA and CDR2 is FQGNSA. CDR3 length: 15 residues. With 4 bases removed from V and 1 base from J, the gap between germline ends came to 14 bases.

The chain has TRBV6-1 and TRBJ1-3; D is undetermined. Germline assignment: CDR1 MNHNS and CDR2 SASEGT. CDR3 length: 11 amino acids. Trimming took 8 bases from V and 8 from J, leaving 10 bases between them. The CDR3 DNA follows: TGTGCCAGCGGAGCAGTAGACACCATATATTTT. As protein: CASGAVDTIYF.

This clonotype was seen only a few times. The chain employs TRBV5-1 and TRBJ2-7; 7 nucleotides align to TRBD1. Germline CDR1 is SGHRS and CDR2 is YFSETQ. V shed 5 bases, J shed 3 bases, and the junction held 14 bases outside the gene matches. This CDR3 contains 16 residues. The CDR3 is CASSIHPDRSFYEQYF. The CDR3 coding sequence is TGCGCCAGCAGTATTCACCCGGACAGGTCTTTCTACGAGCAGTACTTC.

In this sample, this clonotype turned up a few times. The gene calls are TRBV4-1 and TRBJ2-7; 10 bases map to TRBD1. Germline CDR1 is MGHRA and CDR2 is YSYEKL. The CDR3 length is 16 residues. V lost 0 bases to trimming and J lost 5 bases; unmatched junction nucleotides: 7. CDR3 nucleotides: TGCGCCAGCAGCCAAGAGGACAGGGGGAGGAGGGACGAGCAGTACTTC. The encoded protein is CASSQEDRGRRDEQYF.

The chain carries TRBV4-1 and TRBJ2-7; 8 bases fit TRBD2. After removal of 4 bases from V and 2 bases from J, the junction contained 7 bases not matched to a gene. Germline-derived CDR1 and CDR2 are MGHRA and YSYEKL. The CDR3 extends over 15 amino acids. CDR3 sequence reads: CASSPILAGTYEQYF. CDR3 DNA sequence: TGCGCCAGCAGCCCCATCTTAGCGGGAACCTACGAGCAGTACTTC.

The chain uses TRBV20-1 and TRBJ2-1; D is possibly TRBD1 or TRBD2 (5 bases each). Between the trimmed V and J ends, which lost 6 bases and 8 bases, there was a span of 17 bases. This CDR3 contains 13 residues. Germline V gives CDR1 DFQATT, CDR2 SNEGSKA (reference sequence). The CDR3 sequence is CSAPRGEFDEQFF. The CDR3 DNA reads as TGCAGTGCCCCAAGAGGGGAGTTCGATGAGCAGTTCTTC.

J is TRBJ1-5 and V is TRBV4-3; 8 bases align to TRBD1. Germline CDR1 is LGHNA and CDR2 is YSLEER. J was trimmed by 3 bases and V by 2 bases; bases with no gene match: 3. The CDR3 contains 15 residues. In nucleotides, the CDR3 is TGCGCCAGCAGCCAAAGACAGGGGCCCAATCAGCCCCAGCATTTT. This sequence encodes CASSQRQGPNQPQHF.

In its sample, this clonotype was seen a few times. The chain uses TRBV19 and TRBJ2-7; D may be TRBD2 (5 bases). Germline loops: CDR1 LNHDA, CDR2 SQIVND (reference sequence). The V end lost 3 bases, the J end lost 4 bases, and 13 bases lay between the germline ends. The CDR3 is 14 residues long. CDR3 coding DNA: TGTGCCAGTAGTATTGGTCTAGCCGCTTACGAGCAGTACTTC. As protein: CASSIGLAAYEQYF.

The chain recombines TRBV29-1 with TRBJ2-7; D remains ambiguous. Germline assignment: CDR1 SQVTM and CDR2 ANQGSEA. The V gene lost 3 bases and the J gene lost 2 bases, with 8 bases spanning the gap. This CDR3 has 12 amino acids. The CDR3 region has the DNA TGCAGCGTTGAGAACGGACCCTACGAGCAGTACTTC. Amino acids: CSVENGPYEQYF.

This clonotype was seen only a few times. The V gene is TRBV4-1, the J gene TRBJ2-2; D ambiguous. Trimming left V 4 bases short and J 6 bases short, with 9 bases between. The CDR3 is 13 residues long. CDR1 MGHRA and CDR2 YSYEKL come from the germline V gene. CDR3 in DNA: TGCGCCAGCAGCCCGCTGGGTGCCGGGGAGCTGTTTTTT. Its protein product is CASSPLGAGELFF.

This clonotype occurred a few times. Compared with germline, one end of the junction differs, possibly owing to a read error. The V gene is TRBV6-5, the J gene TRBJ2-3; D may be TRBD2 (6 bases). This CDR3 spans 14 amino acids. CDR1 is MNHEY and CDR2 is SVGAGI in the germline V gene. CDR3 DNA: TGTGCCAGCAGTGACTCTAGCGCCACAGATACGCAGTATTTT. Translating it yields CASSDSSATDTQYF.

This chain connects TRBV27 to TRBJ2-3; D may be TRBD1 (6 bases). Germline V gene sequence: CDR1 MNHEY, CDR2 SMNVEV (reference sequence). V was shortened by 3 bases and J by 2 bases, with 18 bases between the two germline ends. The CDR3 is 17 residues long. The CDR3 DNA reads as TGTGCCAGCAGTTTTGGAGTTGGGGGCTTGCCCACAGATACGCAGTATTTT. Protein sequence: CASSFGVGGLPTDTQYF.

This clonotype was detected only a few times. This chain links TRBV6-1 with TRBJ2-6; no definite D call. Germline CDR1 MNHNS, CDR2 SASEGT. CDR3 length: 18 residues. V lost 7 bases to trimming and J lost 0 bases, with 19 bases between them. This chain's CDR3 is CASTTNNGAVSGANVLTF. CDR3 bases: TGTGCCAGCACTACAAACAACGGTGCAGTCTCTGGGGCCAACGTCCTGACTTTC.

The rearrangement uses TRBV10-3 and TRBJ2-7; the D gene is possibly TRBD1 (6 bases). This CDR3 spans 15 amino acids. The ends were cut back, 3 bases at V and 5 bases at J, with 17 bases in the middle. CDR1 ENHRY and CDR2 SYGVKD come from the germline V gene. The CDR3 region is CAISDQGLGVDEQYF. In DNA, the CDR3 is TGTGCCATCAGTGACCAGGGGCTGGGCGTCGACGAGCAGTACTTC.

This clonotype was seen repeatedly, ten times or more. The chain joins TRBV11-2 to TRBJ2-3; 7 positions match TRBD1. With 4 bases clipped from V and 0 bases from J, the junction kept 7 bases outside the gene matches. CDR1 SGHAT and CDR2 FQNNGV come from the germline V gene. This CDR3 region has 16 residues. This CDR3 is CASSSPLGQSTDTQYF. The CDR3 DNA reads as TGTGCCAGCAGCTCCCCCCTGGGACAGAGCACAGATACGCAGTATTTT.

The chain recombines TRBV3-1 with TRBJ2-7; TRBD2 is a possible D gene (6 bases). The CDR3 runs to 16 residues. V shed 2 bases and J shed 0 bases, with 14 bases lying between them. Germline CDR1 reads LGHDT; CDR2 reads YNNKEL (reference sequence). The CDR3 spells CASSQRLVLASYEQYF. The CDR3, as DNA: TGTGCCAGCAGCCAACGACTAGTTCTAGCCTCCTACGAGCAGTACTTC.